These 27 T cell receptor beta chains share one sample of origin, sequenced in a study of T cell responses to AZD1222 COVID-19 vaccine. Profiling relied on immunoSEQ multiplex PCR, and the TCRdb table lists in-frame clones only, not all of them. Of approximately 140,000 clones detected, about 91% appear once; the ten largest clones hold around 15%. The sample in question was peripheral blood, obtained on day 0 of AZD1222 vaccination. The receptor set was obtained from an adult in good health.

This sequence joins TRBV4-3 and TRBJ2-1; the D gene could be TRBD1 or TRBD2 (5 bases each). The CDR3 has 18 residues. Trimming shortened V by 0 bases and J by 0 bases, and 15 bases separated the two germline ends. Germline V gene sequence: CDR1 LGHNA, CDR2 YSLEER. The CDR3 region has the DNA TGCGCCAGCAGCCAAGAAGTACCCACGGGGACCTCCTACAATGAGCAGTTCTTC. Protein product: CASSQEVPTGTSYNEQFF.

The chain links TRBV18 to TRBJ1-3, with D maybe TRBD1 (5 bases). The CDR3 consists of 15 residues. Trimming pared 6 bases from V and 4 bases from J, leaving 16 bases between. The germline V gene has CDR1 KGHSH and CDR2 LQKENI. The CDR3 nucleotides are TGTGCCAGCTCCCCTGGAGCAGGGAGAGGAAACACCATATATTTT. Protein sequence: CASSPGAGRGNTIYF.

This clone was detected only once. The chain is built from TRBV9 and TRBJ1-1; D is uncertain. V lost 4 bases to trimming and J lost 1 base, with 11 bases between them. Per the germline V gene, CDR1 is SGDLS and CDR2 is YYNGEE. The CDR3 runs to 14 residues. The CDR3 coding sequence is TGTGCCAGCAGCCCTGACCGCCCGAACACTGAAGCTTTCTTT. Its translation: CASSPDRPNTEAFF. The full variable domain, its missing parts supplied by reference TRBV9 and TRBJ1-1, is DSGVTQTPKHLITATGQRVTLRCSPRSGDLSVYWYQQSLDQGLQFLIQYYNGEERAKGNILERFSAQQFPDLHSELNLSSLELGDSALYFCASSPDRPNTEAFFGQGTRLTVV.

V and J are TRBV19 and TRBJ1-4, with a possible D match to TRBD1 (5 bases). Deletions cut 7 bases from V and 4 bases from J, with 13 bases between. The length of the CDR3 is 14 residues. CDR1 and CDR2 (germline): LNHDA, SQIVND (reference sequence). CDR3 sequence (DNA): TGTGCCAGTAAGCGGGACGGCTATAATGAAAAACTGTTTTTT. As protein: CASKRDGYNEKLFF.

The chain employs TRBV29-1 and TRBJ1-2; 7 positions agree with TRBD1. V shed 6 bases and J 4 bases; nucleotides not matched to a gene: 8. This CDR3 is built from 13 residues. Germline loops: CDR1 SQVTM, CDR2 ANQGSEA. The CDR3 sequence is CSVDPGGIYGYTF. The CDR3 DNA is TGCAGCGTAGACCCAGGGGGGATCTATGGCTACACCTTC. Based on the CDR3 plus reference TRBV29-1 and TRBJ1-2, the full variable domain is SAVISQKPSRDICQRGTSLTIQCQVDSQVTMMFWYRQQPGQSLTLIATANQGSEATYESGFVIDKFPISRPNLTFSTLTVSNMSPEDSSIYLCSVDPGGIYGYTFGSGTRLTVV.

The CDR3 here is CASSIDLAAYGYTF. The DNA of the CDR3 is TGTGCCAGTAGTATAGATCTTGCCGCCTATGGCTACACCTTC. The V gene is TRBV19, the J gene TRBJ1-2; the D is unclear. This CDR3 region has 14 residues. Germline V gene data show CDR1 as LNHDA and CDR2 as SQIVND (reference sequence). V dropped 0 bases and J dropped 4 bases, with 9 bases sitting between them.

V is TRBV5-1 and J is TRBJ2-3; 10 bases match TRBD2. Germline V gene lookup returns CDR1 SGHRS and CDR2 YFSETQ. Trimming took 1 base from V and 0 from J; bases not matched to a gene: 8. The CDR3 runs 18 residues. In DNA form, the CDR3 reads TGCGCCAGCAGCTTGCGTGCGACTAGCGGGTATAGCACAGATACGCAGTATTTT. Amino acid sequence: CASSLRATSGYSTDTQYF.

The chain joins TRBV12-3 or TRBV12-4 to TRBJ2-2; D call uncertain. V shed 1 base and J shed 6 bases, with 6 bases lying between them. CDR3 length equals 13 residues. The CDR3 loop is CASSLVLAGELFF. The CDR3 region has the DNA TGTGCCAGCAGTTTAGTGCTCGCCGGGGAGCTGTTTTTT.

Worth noting for this clone: Other nucleotide sequences in the sample specify the same CDR3. The chain couples TRBV6-5 to TRBJ1-1, with D possibly being TRBD1 (6 bases). Trimming took 2 bases from V and 3 from J, leaving 7 bases between them. CDR3 length equals 13 residues. Germline V gene sequence: CDR1 MNHEY, CDR2 SVGAGI. For the CDR3, the DNA is TGTGCCAGCAGTTACAACAGGGACACTGAAGCTTTCTTT. Its translation: CASSYNRDTEAFF.

The table lists this clone with a count of one. The chain has TRBV3-1 (or the pseudogene TRBV3-2) and TRBJ1-3; D gene unclear. The CDR3 has 15 residues. Germline CDR1 and CDR2: LGHDT and YNNKEL (reference sequence). Deletions cut 1 base from V and 3 bases from J, with 10 bases between. The CDR3 DNA reads as TGTGCCAGCAGCCAAGGGAGGACTGTTGGAAACACCATATATTTT. It encodes CASSQGRTVGNTIYF.

CDR3 residues: CASSMGGQGAFF. DNA for the CDR3: TGTGCCAGTAGTATGGGAGGACAGGGAGCTTTCTTT. This chain links TRBV19 with TRBJ1-1, with 8 bases identical to TRBD1. This CDR3 spans 12 amino acids. Germline-derived CDR1 and CDR2 are LNHDA and SQIVND (reference sequence). Trimming at V came to 3 bases and at J to 10 bases, leaving 4 bases not matched to a gene.

The chain is built from TRBV2 and TRBJ2-1; D call uncertain. V was clipped by 8 bases and J by 0 bases, with 8 bases between them. This CDR3 is built from 13 residues. Germline lookup yields CDR1 SNHLY and CDR2 FYNNEI. The CDR3 is CASGENSYNEQFF. In DNA form, the CDR3 reads TGTGCCAGCGGCGAGAACTCCTACAATGAGCAGTTCTTC.

This chain connects TRBV2 to TRBJ1-5, with 9 bases matching TRBD1. The CDR3 has 15 residues. J gave up 7 bases and V 4 bases, and 8 bases lay outside the gene matches. In germline, CDR1 is SNHLY, CDR2 FYNNEI. The CDR3 loop reads CASSATTGGKQPQHF. In nucleotides, the CDR3 is TGTGCCAGCAGTGCGACGACAGGGGGGAAACAGCCCCAGCATTTT.

This rearrangement joins TRBV19 to TRBJ1-2; D gene ambiguous. The V end was cut by 10 bases, the J end by 8 bases, with 20 bases between. The germline CDR1 and CDR2 sequences are LNHDA and SQIVND (reference sequence). This CDR3 contains 13 residues. The CDR3 region has the DNA TGTGCCACAGGCGACACAGCGACTAGGGGCTACACCTTC. Its protein is CATGDTATRGYTF.

The chain has TRBV6-8 and TRBJ1-4; D unresolved. CDR1 MNHGY and CDR2 SAAAGT come from the germline V gene. V was clipped by 0 bases and J by 0 bases, with 14 bases between them. This CDR3 is 18 amino acids long. The CDR3 loop reads CASSYSREEKATNEKLFF. The DNA for the CDR3 is TGTGCCAGCAGTTACTCGAGGGAGGAGAAGGCAACTAATGAAAAACTGTTTTTT.

The chain has TRBV7-2 and TRBJ1-1; D is unresolved. CDR3 length: 14 residues. Germline V lookup: CDR1 SGHTA, CDR2 FQGNSA. Trimming took off 1 base at V and 1 base at J, with 7 bases between the two ends. The CDR3 region has the DNA TGTGCCAGCAGCTTAGGGGTAGCGAACACTGAAGCTTTCTTT. Protein sequence: CASSLGVANTEAFF.

The CDR3 region has the DNA TGTGCCAGCAGCTTCACTAGCGGGGGACGGGGTGAGCAGTTCTTC. This codes for CASSFTSGGRGEQFF. The chain combines TRBV7-2 with TRBJ2-1; 11 positions agree with TRBD2. Germline V gives CDR1 SGHTA, CDR2 FQGNSA. V shed 3 bases, J shed 9 bases, and the junction held 7 bases outside the gene matches. The CDR3 spans 15 residues.

V gene TRBV6-5 combines with J gene TRBJ1-1, with D perhaps TRBD1 (5 bases). This CDR3 has 13 residues. The germline V and J ends were trimmed by 2 bases and 7 bases, with 11 bases remaining between them. Germline assignment: CDR1 MNHEY and CDR2 SVGAGI. In nucleotides, the CDR3 is TGTGCCAGCAGTTACGGGGGGTCAGGTGAAGCTTTCTTT. This gives the protein CASSYGGSGEAFF.

This sequence joins TRBV24-1 and TRBJ2-5, with 7 bases that match TRBD2. Trimming at V came to 3 bases and at J to 4 bases, leaving 4 bases not matched to a gene. Germline loops: CDR1 KGHDR, CDR2 SFDVKD. The CDR3 runs 14 residues. The CDR3 spells CATSDPWEGETQYF. In nucleotides, the CDR3 is TGTGCCACCAGTGATCCCTGGGAGGGAGAGACCCAGTACTTC.

The rearrangement uses TRBV18 and TRBJ2-2; D unresolved. Trimming took 0 bases from V and 7 from J, leaving 9 bases between them. Germline V gene lookup returns CDR1 KGHSH and CDR2 LQKENI. CDR3 length: 14 residues. The CDR3 DNA reads TGTGCCAGCTCACCACCAAACCAGGACGGGGAGCTGTTTTTT. Its translation is CASSPPNQDGELFF.

This chain joins TRBV7-9 and TRBJ1-1; D unclear. The germline gives CDR1 SEHNR, CDR2 FQNEAQ (reference sequence). The CDR3 sequence is 14 residues long. V was clipped by 6 bases and J by 7 bases, with 18 bases between them. CDR3 loop: CASRVAETHFEAFF. The CDR3 nucleotides read TGTGCCAGCAGGGTCGCGGAGACACATTTTGAAGCTTTCTTT.

The V gene is TRBV10-3, the J gene TRBJ2-3; D is possibly TRBD1 (5 bases). CDR1 is ENHRY and CDR2 is SYGVKD in the germline V gene. This CDR3 region has 13 residues. V was cut by 6 bases and J by 6 bases, with 13 bases left in between. CDR3 residues: CAISQGFGDTQYF. The CDR3 nucleotides are TGTGCCATCAGCCAGGGCTTCGGGGATACGCAGTATTTT.

There are a few counts of this clone. The V gene is TRBV25-1, the J gene TRBJ1-1; the D gene is possibly TRBD1 (6 bases). Deletions cut 0 bases from V and 8 bases from J, with 19 bases between. The germline gives CDR1 MGHDK, CDR2 SYGVNS. CDR3 length: 16 residues. For the CDR3, the DNA is TGTGCCAGCAGTGAATATGGGTTCCAGGGGAGGCCAGAAGCTTTCTTT. Translated, it gives CASSEYGFQGRPEAFF.

The chain has TRBV4-3 and TRBJ1-2; D gene uncertain. Per the germline V gene, CDR1 is LGHNA and CDR2 is YSLEER. The CDR3 is made up of 13 amino acids. V lost 0 bases, J lost 6 bases, and 8 bases lay in between. Written as DNA, the CDR3 is TGCGCCAGCAGCCAAGATGGGCAAAATGGCTACACCTTC. Residues: CASSQDGQNGYTF.

The V gene is TRBV3-1 (or the pseudogene TRBV3-2), the J gene TRBJ2-5; 8 nucleotides agree with TRBD1. J lost 3 bases, V lost 0 bases, and 3 bases had no gene match. Germline CDR1 LGHDT, CDR2 YNNKEL (reference sequence). This CDR3 spans 15 amino acids. The CDR3 sequence: CASSQDSQGEETQYF. The CDR3 DNA reads TGTGCCAGCAGCCAAGATTCACAGGGGGAAGAGACCCAGTACTTC.

In the case of this clone: Other DNA sequences in this sample translate to the same CDR3. J is TRBJ2-5 and V is TRBV5-1; 8 nucleotides line up with TRBD1. This CDR3 has 15 amino acids. Germline V gives CDR1 SGHRS, CDR2 YFSETQ. The junction had 7 bases not matched to a gene; V was cut back by 3 bases and J by 3 bases. The CDR3: CASSSAGGREETQYF. The CDR3 bases are TGCGCCAGCAGCTCTGCAGGGGGCCGGGAAGAGACCCAGTACTTC.

The chain recombines TRBV28 with TRBJ1-2; D perhaps matches TRBD1 (5 bases). Deletions cut 4 bases from V and 5 bases from J, with 11 bases between. The CDR3 covers 13 residues. Germline V gene sequence: CDR1 MDHEN, CDR2 SYDVKM. The CDR3 spells CASSWGQSYGYTF. DNA of the CDR3: TGTGCCAGCAGTTGGGGCCAGAGTTATGGCTACACCTTC.